This is a list of T cell receptor beta chains from one sample in a study of blood T cells in healthy people across ages. TCRdb passed the 5' RACE reads through MiXCR, listing each CDR3 protein once. The profile covers 850,000 to 1,300,000 distinct CDR3 sequences, with roughly 45% appearing a single time and 15% to 20% taken by the ten largest. The sequenced sample was blood. The origin of the receptors is an older woman in good health. Each CDR3 is given with its conserved first and last residue. The D gene is left open where the match is weak. The size field is filled for only some rows; it gives once, few, many or a size class.

clone_size	j_call	cdr3_length	v_call	d_call	cdr3_nt	cdr3_aa
-	TRBJ1-2	13	TRBV28	-	TGTGCCAGCAGTTTATTCCCAGCCCATGGCTACACCTTC	CASSLFPAHGYTF
-	TRBJ2-3	13	TRBV29-1	-	TGCAGCGTTCACCGGGACTGGGGAGATACGCAGTATTTT	CSVHRDWGDTQYF
-	TRBJ2-1	15	TRBV20-1	TRBD2	TGCAGTGCTAGAACGGGACTAGCGGGAGTAGATGAGCAGTTCTTC	CSARTGLAGVDEQFF
few	TRBJ2-3	14	TRBV19	-	TGTGCCAGTAGCCCGGGACGCCTAACAGATACGCAGTATTTT	CASSPGRLTDTQYF
few	TRBJ2-7	15	TRBV4-1	-	TGCGCCAGCAGCCAAGTCTTATGGCTCAAATACGAGCAGTACTTC	CASSQVLWLKYEQYF
-	TRBJ2-1	16	TRBV5-5	-	TGTGCCAGCAGCGCTAACCGGGACGGCCTCTACAATGAGCAGTTCTTC	CASSANRDGLYNEQFF
-	TRBJ2-7	14	TRBV2	-	TGTGCCAGCAGTGGACGAGGGTGGGGCTACGAGCAGTACTTC	CASSGRGWGYEQYF
many	TRBJ2-7	13	TRBV12-3/TRBV12-4	-	TGTGCCAGCAGCCCTAGCCGATCCTACGAGCAGTACTTC	CASSPSRSYEQYF
few	TRBJ1-2	15	TRBV6-6	TRBD1	TGTGCCAGCAACCCGACCGGGACAGGGTCGGGCGGCTACACCTTC	CASNPTGTGSGGYTF
-	TRBJ2-3	15	TRBV10-3	TRBD1	TGTGCCATCAGTGAGCCAGGACAGGCGGCAGATACGCTGTATTTT	CAISEPGQAADTLYF
-	TRBJ2-3	13	TRBV20-1	-	TGCAGTGCTAGTGAATCCAGCACAGATACGCAGTATTTT	CSASESSTDTQYF
-	TRBJ1-5	15	TRBV27	-	TGTGCCAGCAGTCCCCAAAGGGGTAACAATCAGCCCCAGCATTTT	CASSPQRGNNQPQHF
many	TRBJ2-5	13	TRBV12-3/TRBV12-4	-	TGTGCCAGCAGGACGACTAGATACGGGACCCAGTACTTC	CASRTTRYGTQYF
once	TRBJ2-1	13	TRBV7-3	-	TGTGCCAGCAGCTCCTCCATTGGAGGCCCGATGTTCTTC	CASSSSIGGPMFF
-	TRBJ2-7	15	TRBV20-1	TRBD2	TGCAGTGCTAGAGATCCCACTAGCGGGAGGTACGAGCAGTACTTC	CSARDPTSGRYEQYF
-	TRBJ2-3	15	TRBV5-6	-	TGTGCCAGCAGCTCGTTTCAGCGCGGACCAGATACGCAGTATTTT	CASSSFQRGPDTQYF
-	TRBJ2-5	11	TRBV29-1	-	TGCAGCGCCCGCGAGCCAGGCGGGCAGTACTTC	CSAREPGGQYF
few	TRBJ2-3	18	TRBV20-1	TRBD2	TGCAGTGCTAGAGCGGTCCCCCGGACTAGCGGATCCACAGATACGCAGTATTTT	CSARAVPRTSGSTDTQYF
-	TRBJ2-7	13	TRBV27	-	TGTGCCAGCAGTTTTGGAGATGCCTACGAGCAGTACTTC	CASSFGDAYEQYF
-	TRBJ2-3	16	TRBV27	TRBD2	TGTGCCAGCAAGGTATTAGCTAGCGGGAGGGCAGATACGCAGTATTTT	CASKVLASGRADTQYF
-	TRBJ1-2	13	TRBV6-1	-	TGTGCCAGCAGTGTGCCGGGTGGGAAAGGCTACACCTTC	CASSVPGGKGYTF
-	TRBJ1-1	19	TRBV29-1	TRBD1	TGCAGCGTTGAGCCTAGGGCAATCCGGGACAGCGAAATGAACACTGAAGCTTTCTTT	CSVEPRAIRDSEMNTEAFF
-	TRBJ1-5	16	TRBV5-1	-	TGCGCCAGCAGCTTGGTCGGCGTTATGGGCAATCAGCCCCAGCATTTT	CASSLVGVMGNQPQHF
-	TRBJ2-3	17	TRBV20-1	TRBD2	TGCAGTGCTAGAGCAAAGGGGACTAGCGCTCGCACAGATACGCAGTATTTT	CSARAKGTSARTDTQYF
few	TRBJ2-3	17	TRBV12-3/TRBV12-4	TRBD1	TGTGCCAGCAGTTCGACAGGGATGGGTACTAGCACAGATACGCAGTATTTT	CASSSTGMGTSTDTQYF
few	TRBJ2-2	15	TRBV12-3/TRBV12-4	-	TGTGCCAGCAGTTCCGACGCCTTGGGCACCGGGGAGCTGTTTTTT	CASSSDALGTGELFF
few	TRBJ1-1	12	TRBV12-3/TRBV12-4	-	TGTGCCAGCAGTTTGACGGGAGGGGAAGCTTTCTTT	CASSLTGGEAFF
-	TRBJ1-1	13	TRBV18	-	TGTGCCAGCTCTACAACAGCAAACACTGAAGCTTTCTTT	CASSTTANTEAFF